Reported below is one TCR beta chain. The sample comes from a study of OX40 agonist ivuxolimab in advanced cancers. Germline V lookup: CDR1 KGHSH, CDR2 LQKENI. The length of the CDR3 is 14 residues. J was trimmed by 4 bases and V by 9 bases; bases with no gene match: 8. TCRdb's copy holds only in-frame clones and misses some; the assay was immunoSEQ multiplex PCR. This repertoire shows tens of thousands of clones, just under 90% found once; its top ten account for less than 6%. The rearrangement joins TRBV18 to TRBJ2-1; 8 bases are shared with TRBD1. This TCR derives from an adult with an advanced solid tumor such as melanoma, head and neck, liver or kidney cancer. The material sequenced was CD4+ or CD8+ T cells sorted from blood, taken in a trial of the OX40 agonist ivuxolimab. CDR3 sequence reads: CASSQGAGYNEQFF. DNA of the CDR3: TGTGCCAGTTCCCAGGGGGCGGGGTACAATGAGCAGTTCTTC.